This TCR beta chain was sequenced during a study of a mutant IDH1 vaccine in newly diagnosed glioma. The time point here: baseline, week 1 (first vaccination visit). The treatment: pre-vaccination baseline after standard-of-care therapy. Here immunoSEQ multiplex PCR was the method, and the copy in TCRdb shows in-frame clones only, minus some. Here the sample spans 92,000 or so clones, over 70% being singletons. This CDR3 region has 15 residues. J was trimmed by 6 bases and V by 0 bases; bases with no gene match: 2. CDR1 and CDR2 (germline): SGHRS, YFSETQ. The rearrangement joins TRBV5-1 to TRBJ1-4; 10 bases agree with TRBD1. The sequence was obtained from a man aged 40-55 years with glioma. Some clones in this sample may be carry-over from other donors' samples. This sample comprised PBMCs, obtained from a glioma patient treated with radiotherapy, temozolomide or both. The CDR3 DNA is TGCGCCAGCAGCTTGGCCGGGACAGGGGATGAAAAACTGTTTTTT. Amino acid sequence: CASSLAGTGDEKLFF.